Below, 26 T cell receptor beta chains from the same sample are listed, as sequenced in a study of graft-versus-host responses after intestinal transplantation. These receptors' targets are unknown. TCRdb keeps only in-frame clones here, not all; method: immunoSEQ multiplex PCR. Here the sample spans about 97,000 clones, 85% to 95% being singletons. The starting material was unstimulated CD8+ T cells sorted from spleen or lymph node cells, obtained before transplant. The receptor set was obtained from a human donor who was the organ donor for an intestinal transplant.

The J gene is TRBJ1-1, the V gene TRBV11-3; 7 bases agree with TRBD1. V lost 6 bases, J lost 2 bases, and 9 bases stayed unmatched. Germline V lookup: CDR1 SGHNT, CDR2 YENEEA. This CDR3 spans 15 amino acids. CDR3 amino acids: CASRLNRGGNTEAFF. CDR3 bases: TGTGCCAGCAGACTCAACAGGGGAGGAAACACTGAAGCTTTCTTT.

The chain recombines TRBV5-1 with TRBJ2-7; the match to TRBD2 covers 7 bases. Trimming at V came to 4 bases and at J to 3 bases, leaving 10 bases not matched to a gene. This CDR3 contains 15 residues. Germline CDR1 is SGHRS and CDR2 is YFSETQ. This CDR3 reads CASSPGTTPRYEQYF. DNA of the CDR3: TGCGCCAGCAGCCCCGGGACTACCCCTCGCTACGAGCAGTACTTC.

The rearrangement uses TRBV15 and TRBJ2-3; the D is unclear. Germline loops: CDR1 LNHNV, CDR2 YYDKDF (reference sequence). The CDR3 contains 16 residues. V was cut by 0 bases and J by 2 bases, with 12 bases left in between. For the CDR3, the DNA is TGTGCCACCAGCAGAGATCCGGTACGGTCCACAGATACGCAGTATTTT. It encodes CATSRDPVRSTDTQYF.

This chain uses TRBV27 with TRBJ2-3; 7 bases align to TRBD2. With V trimmed by 1 base and J by 5 bases, 9 bases remained unmatched. The CDR3 runs to 16 residues. The germline V gene has CDR1 MNHEY and CDR2 SMNVEV (reference sequence). This CDR3 reads CASSLLGGPREDTQYF. The CDR3 DNA follows: TGTGCCAGCAGTTTATTGGGAGGGCCCCGAGAAGATACGCAGTATTTT.

The chain joins TRBV5-5 to TRBJ2-7; D possibly corresponds to TRBD2 (7 bases). Trimming took off 0 bases at V and 3 bases at J, with 13 bases between the two ends. The germline CDR1 and CDR2 sequences are SGHKS and YYEKEE (reference sequence). The CDR3 runs 15 residues. The CDR3 coding sequence is TGTGCCAGCAGCTTGGAGTTGGGAGGGGGCTACGAGCAGTACTTC. It encodes CASSLELGGGYEQYF.

The J gene is TRBJ1-2, the V gene TRBV5-1; D uncertain. The germline gives CDR1 SGHRS, CDR2 YFSETQ. This CDR3 has 16 residues. V dropped 0 bases and J dropped 4 bases, with 16 bases sitting between them. DNA for the CDR3: TGCGCCAGCAGCTTGGACGCCTTTGGGCCCGTCTATGGCTACACCTTC. Its translation is CASSLDAFGPVYGYTF.

In its sample, this clone was seen once. The chain carries TRBV4-1 and TRBJ2-7, with D hard to call. This CDR3 comprises 15 residues. In germline, CDR1 is MGHRA, CDR2 YSYEKL. V dropped 2 bases and J dropped 3 bases, with 14 bases sitting between them. CDR3 nucleotide sequence: TGCGCCAGCAGCCAAATTATCGGGTACATCTACGAGCAGTACTTC. Its protein product is CASSQIIGYIYEQYF.

The gene calls are TRBV28 and TRBJ2-3; 10 bases map to TRBD1. The V gene end was trimmed by 6 bases and the J gene end by 5 bases; junction bases not matched to a gene: 5. CDR1 MDHEN and CDR2 SYDVKM come from the germline V gene. The CDR3 has 14 residues. This chain's CDR3 is CASSLGQGRDTQYF. CDR3 sequence (DNA): TGTGCCAGCAGCCTGGGACAGGGGAGAGATACGCAGTATTTT. Based on the CDR3 plus reference TRBV28 and TRBJ2-3, the full variable domain is DVKVTQSSRYLVKRTGEKVFLECVQDMDHENMFWYRQDPGLGLRLIYFSYDVKMKEKGDIPEGYSVSREKKERFSLILESASTNQTSMYLCASSLGQGRDTQYFGPGTRLTVL.

The chain has TRBV9 and TRBJ2-7, with TRBD1 matching over 10 bases. Trimming took 3 bases from V and 3 from J; bases not matched to a gene: 3. The CDR3 runs to 14 residues. The germline V gene encodes CDR1 SGDLS and CDR2 YYNGEE. CDR3: CASSATGGNYEQYF. CDR3 nucleotides: TGTGCCAGCAGCGCGACAGGGGGCAACTACGAGCAGTACTTC.

This chain connects TRBV4-1 to TRBJ2-4; the D is unclear. Between the trimmed V and J ends, which lost 4 bases and 7 bases, there was a span of 17 bases. This CDR3 comprises 15 residues. Looked up from germline, CDR1 is MGHRA and CDR2 is YSYEKL. The CDR3 DNA follows: TGCGCCAGCAGCCCAAGGTTCCCAGGATGGAACATTCAGTACTTC. It codes for CASSPRFPGWNIQYF.

The rearrangement uses TRBV27 and TRBJ1-2; D not certain. Trimming cost V 0 bases and J 8 bases, with 10 bases left between them. Germline CDR1 MNHEY, CDR2 SMNVEV (reference sequence). This CDR3 is built from 13 residues. In DNA, the CDR3 is TGTGCCAGCAGTTTATCGCGAGGGTACGGCTACACCTTC. This sequence encodes CASSLSRGYGYTF.

The CDR3 sequence: CASSSRQAAGEKLFF. The CDR3 DNA sequence: TGTGCCAGCAGCTCTCGACAGGCGGCGGGTGAAAAACTGTTTTTT. The V gene is TRBV7-9, the J gene TRBJ1-4; D is perhaps TRBD1 (6 bases). The germline CDR1 and CDR2 sequences are SEHNR and FQNEAQ (reference sequence). CDR3 length: 15 amino acids. V dropped 4 bases and J dropped 7 bases, with 16 bases sitting between them.

The chain joins TRBV27 to TRBJ2-3; maybe TRBD2 (6 bases). Germline V gene data show CDR1 as MNHEY and CDR2 as SMNVEV (reference sequence). The CDR3 contains 14 residues. Trimming left V 2 bases short and J 4 bases short, with 10 bases between. The CDR3 sequence is CASSLVLASDTQYF. The CDR3 coding sequence is TGTGCCAGCAGTTTAGTACTAGCCTCAGATACGCAGTATTTT.

The chain employs TRBV7-3 and TRBJ2-5, with 12 bases fitting TRBD2. V trimming: 7 bases; J trimming: 5 bases; junction bases outside the gene matches: 11. The germline V gene has CDR1 SGHTA and CDR2 FQGTGA. This CDR3 has 16 amino acids. CDR3 sequence (DNA): TGTGCCAGCACCGAACCTAGCGGGGGGGTTTCGGAGACCCAGTACTTC. Protein product: CASTEPSGGVSETQYF.

This clone has just one count. The chain is built from TRBV6-5 and TRBJ2-7; 7 nucleotides line up with TRBD1. Unmatched junction bases numbered 4, after V lost 5 bases and J lost 3 bases. Looked up from germline, CDR1 is MNHEY and CDR2 is SVGAGI. This CDR3 region has 13 residues. In DNA, the CDR3 is TGTGCCAGCAGTCCGGGACAGAACTACGAGCAGTACTTC. Translated: CASSPGQNYEQYF.

The chain couples TRBV11-2 to TRBJ2-2, with 13 bases identical to TRBD2. V was pared by 5 bases and J by 5 bases, with 5 bases of the junction left unmatched. In germline, CDR1 is SGHAT, CDR2 FQNNGV. The CDR3 consists of 16 residues. The CDR3 nucleotides are TGTGCCAGCAGCACCACTAGCGGGGGGGCGACCGGGGAGCTGTTTTTT. This gives the protein CASSTTSGGATGELFF.

The chain uses TRBV9 and TRBJ2-1; 13 bases match TRBD2. Germline CDR1 SGDLS, CDR2 YYNGEE. The CDR3 is made up of 15 amino acids. J lost 10 bases, V lost 0 bases, and 4 bases had no gene match. The CDR3 spells CASSVGLAGGWEQFF. The CDR3 coding sequence is TGTGCCAGCAGCGTAGGACTAGCGGGAGGATGGGAGCAGTTCTTC.

The chain links TRBV5-1 to TRBJ1-1; D ambiguous. This CDR3 is built from 15 residues. V was clipped by 1 base and J by 0 bases, with 10 bases between them. Germline V gene data show CDR1 as SGHRS and CDR2 as YFSETQ. CDR3 protein: CASSLTQALNTEAFF. The CDR3 DNA reads TGCGCCAGCAGCTTGACGCAGGCCCTGAACACTGAAGCTTTCTTT.

The chain uses TRBV6-1 and TRBJ2-2, with a tentative D call TRBD1 (6 bases). This CDR3 contains 15 residues. From germline, CDR1 is MNHNS and CDR2 SASEGT. V lost 4 bases and J 0 bases, leaving 9 bases between the germline ends. This chain's CDR3 is CASSGRTANTGELFF. CDR3 nucleotides: TGTGCCAGCAGTGGCCGGACAGCGAACACCGGGGAGCTGTTTTTT.

The rearrangement links TRBV11-2 to TRBJ2-4, with D possibly TRBD1 on 5 matching bases. Germline CDR1 SGHAT, CDR2 FQNNGV. The CDR3 has 12 residues. Trimming removed 5 bases from V and 15 bases from J, with 17 bases in between. The CDR3 here is CASSPGHPAPYF. As DNA, the CDR3 is TGTGCCAGCAGCCCCGGACACCCGGCTCCGTACTTC.

The chain carries TRBV9 and TRBJ1-2, with TRBD1 as a possible D gene (5 bases). The V end lost 7 bases, the J end lost 6 bases, and 16 bases lay between the germline ends. The CDR3 length is 13 residues. Germline loops: CDR1 SGDLS, CDR2 YYNGEE. As DNA, the CDR3 is TGTGCCAGCGGAGACTGGGGGGGGGATGGCTACACCTTC. Translating gives CASGDWGGDGYTF.

V usage is TRBV5-1 and J usage is TRBJ1-2; D call uncertain. Trimming cost V 2 bases and J 8 bases, with 7 bases left between them. CDR3 size: 11 residues. Germline V gene data show CDR1 as SGHRS and CDR2 as YFSETQ. CDR3: CASSFGGGYTF. The CDR3 DNA is TGCGCCAGCAGCTTTGGTGGCGGCTACACCTTC.

The chain recombines TRBV6-1 with TRBJ1-5; D may be TRBD1 (5 bases). Trimming left V 7 bases short and J 3 bases short, with 16 bases between. Germline CDR1 reads MNHNS; CDR2 reads SASEGT. This CDR3 is 15 amino acids long. The CDR3 protein is CASNLWGGLNQPQHF. CDR3 in DNA: TGTGCCAGCAACCTTTGGGGGGGACTCAATCAGCCCCAGCATTTT.

This chain uses TRBV28 with TRBJ2-7, with 10 bases aligning to TRBD2. CDR3 size: 15 residues. Germline assignment: CDR1 MDHEN and CDR2 SYDVKM. V shed 6 bases and J 6 bases; nucleotides not matched to a gene: 11. This CDR3 is CASSPNSGRSREQYF. The CDR3 coding sequence is TGTGCCAGCAGCCCCAATAGCGGGAGGAGTCGCGAGCAGTACTTC.

This clone occurred a few times. The V gene is TRBV10-3, the J gene TRBJ1-1; D gene uncertain. There are 14 residues in the CDR3. Trimming cost V 7 bases and J 1 base, with 13 bases left between them. The germline V gene has CDR1 ENHRY and CDR2 SYGVKD. CDR3 protein: CAITPGGGNTEAFF. The DNA for the CDR3 is TGTGCCATCACCCCCGGTGGAGGGAACACTGAAGCTTTCTTT.

The V gene is TRBV19, the J gene TRBJ2-1; 7 bases align to TRBD1. Trimming cost V 7 bases and J 9 bases; bases outside gene matches: 9. Germline V lookup: CDR1 LNHDA, CDR2 SQIVND (reference sequence). The CDR3 runs to 13 residues. The CDR3 region has the DNA TGTGCCAGTATCCCAGGGGGTGGTGGTGAGCAGTTCTTC. It codes for CASIPGGGGEQFF. Combining the CDR3 with reference TRBV19 and TRBJ2-1 gives the whole variable domain DGGITQSPKYLFRKEGQNVTLSCEQNLNHDAMYWYRQDPGQGLRLIYYSQIVNDFQKGDIAEGYSVSREKKESFPLTVTSAQKNPTAFYLCASIPGGGGEQFFGPGTRLTVL.